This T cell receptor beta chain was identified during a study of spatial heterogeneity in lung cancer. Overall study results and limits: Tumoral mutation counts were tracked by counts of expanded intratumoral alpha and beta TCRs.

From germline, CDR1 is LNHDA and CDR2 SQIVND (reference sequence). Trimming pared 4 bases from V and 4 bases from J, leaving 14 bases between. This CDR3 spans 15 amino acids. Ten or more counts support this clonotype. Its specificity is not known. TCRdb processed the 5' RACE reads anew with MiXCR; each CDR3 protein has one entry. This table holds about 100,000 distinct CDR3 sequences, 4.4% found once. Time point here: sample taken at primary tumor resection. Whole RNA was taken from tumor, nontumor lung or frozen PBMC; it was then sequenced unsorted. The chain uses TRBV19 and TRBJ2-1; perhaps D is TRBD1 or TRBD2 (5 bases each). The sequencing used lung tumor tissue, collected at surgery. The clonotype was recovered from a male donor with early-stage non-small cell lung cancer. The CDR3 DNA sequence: TGTGCCAGTAGTAACGGACGGGACGCGTACAATGAGCAGTTCTTC. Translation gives CASSNGRDAYNEQFF. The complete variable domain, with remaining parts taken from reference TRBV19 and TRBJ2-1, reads DGGITQSPKYLFRKEGQNVTLSCEQNLNHDAMYWYRQDPGQGLRLIYYSQIVNDFQKGDIAEGYSVSREKKESFPLTVTSAQKNPTAFYLCASSNGRDAYNEQFFGPGTRLTVL.